This T cell receptor beta chain was documented in a study of early T cells in non-severe SARS-CoV-2 infection (dated by TCRdb to 2020 to 2022). With regard to the full study: Because TCR sequencing relied on bulk RNA taken from unsorted whole blood, pairing of alpha and beta chains was not possible. The paper's findings and limits, for the study overall: VDJdb matching was skewed toward anti-spike CD8 responses and likely underestimated virus-specific expansions, missing private and CD4 specificities.

Sequences SGHAT (CDR1) and FQNNGV (CDR2) are obtained from the germline V gene. Including cysteine and phenylalanine, the CDR3 has 17 amino acids. The sequence is cut down to CDR3 DNA, 51 bases in frame from base 1. Trimming takes 6 bases from V and 1 base from J, and the germline ends sit 21 bases apart. This clonotype was observed a handful of times. Its antigen is still unknown. No much larger clonotype is one base removed from it; base qualities were not supplied. Library prep was done by 5' RACE. TCRdb records NextSeq 500 as the sequencer. The TCR library protocol attached unique molecular identifiers to individual cDNA molecules to correct for sequencing error and PCR bias. Both TCR alpha and beta chains were sequenced, and tight co-correlation was observed between alpha and beta sequence abundances in each sample. The study's own analysis went as follows. V gene, J gene and CDR3 annotation of TCR sequences was performed with Decombinator V4. TCRs were defined as expanded if a significant change between any two time points was detected under a Poisson model with p below 0.0001. TCR abundances were normalised to the total number of TCRs sequenced per sample and expressed as counts per million. MAIT TCRs were defined by TRAV1-2 paired with TRAJ12, TRAJ20 or TRAJ33, and iNKT TCRs by TRAV10 paired with TRAJ18. VDJdb, accessed on 1 November 2021, was searched for TCRs annotated for CMV, EBV and SARS-CoV-2, and TCRs annotated for more than one antigen were excluded. The public sequencing data were trimmed at Q25 with fastp and processed into clonotypes with MiXCR by TCRdb, which kept only in-frame beta chains. Under each unique CDR3 protein, matching rows form one entry showing the most common genes and DNA. Here the V and J calls rest on TCRdb's processing, not on the authors' analysis. Present in this sample are about 64,000 distinct CDR3 sequences, 20% of which were seen just once. Clones ranked in the top ten supply about 17% of the sample.

Set within a cohort of healthcare workers in London, UK, this nested case-control study involved weekly PCR testing of nasopharyngeal swabs along with blood sampling. Healthcare workers were enrolled in the week of the UK lockdown, from 23 to 31 March 2020, and were followed every week for up to roughly 15 weeks. The receptor was derived from an adult who was a healthcare worker with PCR-confirmed SARS-CoV-2 infection or an uninfected control (not recorded which). Sequenced material: whole blood, taken at baseline. The chain links TRBV11-2 with TRBJ1-1, with no confident D gene call. The CDR3 is CASSPVYGFQENTEAFF. The DNA sequence is as follows: TGTGCCAGCAGTCCTGTTTACGGCTTTCAAGAGAACACTGAAGCTTTCTTT.